The 6 T cell receptor beta chains reported below all come from one sample, sequenced in a study of T cell responses to AZD1222 COVID-19 vaccine. The table came from immunoSEQ multiplex PCR; TCRdb's copy has only in-frame clones and leaves some out. Here the sample spans about 99,000 clones, around 91% being singletons. The sample in question was peripheral blood, obtained on day 0 of AZD1222 vaccination. The receptors were sampled from an adult in good health.

The V gene is TRBV30, the J gene TRBJ2-5, with 7 positions matching TRBD2. Germline V gene data show CDR1 as GTSNPN and CDR2 as SVGIG (reference sequence). CDR3 length: 13 amino acids. J gave up 4 bases and V 8 bases, and 10 bases lay outside the gene matches. The CDR3 spells CARRDYPIETQYF. The CDR3 DNA sequence: TGTGCCAGAAGGGACTATCCAATAGAGACCCAGTACTTC. Full variable domain (remainder filled in from reference TRBV30 and TRBJ2-5): SQTIHQWPATLVQPVGSPLSLECTVEGTSNPNLYWYRQAAGRGLQLLFYSVGIGQISSEVPQNLSASRPQDRQFILSSKKLLLSDSGFYLCARRDYPIETQYFGPGTRLLVL.

This sequence joins TRBV27 and TRBJ2-3; D call uncertain. The CDR3 sequence is 13 residues long. Germline CDR1 and CDR2: MNHEY and SMNVEV (reference sequence). V was shortened by 5 bases and J by 4 bases, with 10 bases between the two germline ends. This CDR3 is CASSAFKSDTQYF. DNA for the CDR3: TGTGCCAGCAGTGCCTTCAAGTCAGATACGCAGTATTTT.

The rearrangement uses TRBV5-1 and TRBJ2-1; weak D call: TRBD2 (7 bases). V gave up 1 base and J gave up 7 bases, with 15 bases separating them. Germline V lookup: CDR1 SGHRS, CDR2 YFSETQ. The CDR3 has 15 residues. The CDR3 sequence is CASSLSAGAVNEQFF. The CDR3 bases are TGCGCCAGCAGCTTGTCTGCGGGGGCAGTGAATGAGCAGTTCTTC.

V and J are TRBV7-2 and TRBJ2-2, with D possibly matching TRBD1 (7 bases). The germline V gene has CDR1 SGHTA and CDR2 FQGNSA. This CDR3 spans 16 amino acids. Trimming took 2 bases from V and 6 from J, leaving 16 bases between them. In nucleotides, the CDR3 is TGTGCCAGCAGCTTAAGGGGGCATCCGGGGGCCGGGGAGCTGTTTTTT. Translation gives CASSLRGHPGAGELFF.

The V and J genes are TRBV18 and TRBJ1-1; no firm D call. Germline V CDR1 and CDR2: KGHSH, LQKENI. V was pared by 0 bases and J by 4 bases, with 3 bases between. There are 12 residues in the CDR3. The CDR3 DNA reads TGTGCCAGCTCACCACCTGCCACTGAAGCTTTCTTT. Translation: CASSPPATEAFF.

J is TRBJ2-3 and V is TRBV20-1, with 9 bases aligning to TRBD2. Germline-derived CDR1 and CDR2 are DFQATT and SNEGSKA (reference sequence). The CDR3 loop spans 15 amino acids. The V segment lost 3 bases and the J segment 2 bases; nucleotides outside the gene matches: 6. CDR3 bases: TGCAGTGCTAGTTCCCTAGCGGGGAACACAGATACGCAGTATTTT. This codes for CSASSLAGNTDTQYF.